Each of the 13 T cell receptor beta chains below was sequenced from the same sample in a study of blood T cells in healthy people across ages. PCR was performed a second time for about 6 to 12 cycles using a sample-barcoded 5' primer and a J-beta primer mix. From the 5' RACE reads, TCRdb called clonotypes with MiXCR, one entry per CDR3 protein. Among 750,000 to 850,000 distinct CDR3 sequences, 25% were seen once, and the ten largest hold more than 3%. The sample also formed part of further work on T cells of mothers and their children.

Sequenced material: blood. The source of these receptors is a boy younger than 18 in good health.

V gene TRBV10-3 combines with J gene TRBJ2-7, with D possibly TRBD1 on 6 matching bases. The CDR3 totals 15 residues. Deletions cut 0 bases from V and 4 bases from J, with 13 bases between. CDR1 is ENHRY, CDR2 SYGVKD, per germline. CDR3: CAISESVGAKYEQYF. The CDR3 DNA is TGTGCCATCAGTGAGTCAGTGGGGGCAAAGTACGAGCAGTACTTC.

This clonotype was recorded a few times. The V and J genes are TRBV29-1 and TRBJ2-5; D possibly matches TRBD1 or TRBD2 (7 bases each). The J call may be in error: the DNA end matches TRBJ2-7 better. Germline V gives CDR1 SQVTM, CDR2 ANQGSEA. The CDR3 is 12 amino acids. CDR3: CSVGEGAYEQYF. Here the CDR3 DNA reads TGCAGCGTTGGGGAGGGGGCGTACGAGCAGTACTTC.

This clonotype came up a few times. The chain recombines TRBV10-2 with TRBJ2-5; D is tentatively TRBD1 or TRBD2 (6 bases each). Germline lookup yields CDR1 WSHSY and CDR2 SAAADI. Trimming shortened V by 7 bases and J by 5 bases, and 17 bases separated the two germline ends. The CDR3 spans 14 residues. CDR3 in DNA: TGCGCCAGCACTAGAGGGGGGACTTGGGAGACCCAGTACTTC. This translates into CASTRGGTWETQYF.

This clonotype was observed a handful of times. A much larger clone differs from this one at a single base, so this may be a read error. The chain recombines TRBV19 with TRBJ2-6, with D uncertain. This CDR3 contains 12 residues. Looked up from germline, CDR1 is LNHDA and CDR2 is SQIVND (reference sequence). V lost 9 bases, J lost 0 bases, and 3 bases lay in between. CDR3 loop: CASTSGANVLTF. CDR3 DNA: TGTGCCAGCACCTCTGGGGCCAACGTCCTGACTTTC.

J is TRBJ1-2 and V is TRBV7-3, with a weak D call TRBD1 (5 bases). V was trimmed by 5 bases and J by 7 bases, leaving 14 bases between them. This CDR3 spans 13 amino acids. Germline V gives CDR1 SGHTA, CDR2 FQGTGA. The CDR3 nucleotides are TGTGCCAGCAGCCAAGGGGTTTCGGGTGGCTACACCTTC. Translated: CASSQGVSGGYTF. Variable domain in full (rest from reference TRBV7-3 and TRBJ1-2): GAGVSQTPSNKVTEKGKYVELRCDPISGHTALYWYRQSLGQGPEFLIYFQGTGAADDSGLPNDRFFAVRPEGSVSTLKIQRTERGDSAVYLCASSQGVSGGYTFGSGTRLTVV.

The chain is built from TRBV4-3 and TRBJ1-2; D is possibly TRBD1 (5 bases). The germline V gene has CDR1 LGHNA and CDR2 YSLEER. Between the trimmed V and J ends, which lost 0 bases and 4 bases, there was a span of 12 bases. The CDR3 has 15 amino acids. The CDR3 sequence: CASSQDRAGPYGYTF. Here the CDR3 DNA reads TGCGCCAGCAGCCAAGATCGGGCAGGGCCCTATGGCTACACCTTC.

CDR3 loop: CASSYKAGETQYF. For the CDR3, the DNA is TGTGCCAGCAGTTACAAGGCGGGAGAGACCCAGTACTTC. The chain couples TRBV6-5 to TRBJ2-5, with D possibly being TRBD2 (5 bases). Trimming cost V 2 bases and J 4 bases, with 8 bases left between them. Per germline, CDR1 MNHEY and CDR2 SVGAGI. CDR3 size: 13 residues.

This clonotype has only a few counts. The V and J genes are TRBV7-6 and TRBJ2-1, with D hard to call. V dropped 1 base and J dropped 2 bases, with 9 bases sitting between them. This CDR3 has 15 residues. Germline V gene lookup returns CDR1 SGHVS and CDR2 FNYEAQ. The CDR3 DNA sequence: TGTGCCAGCAGCTTAGGGGTAGGCACCTACAATGAGCAGTTCTTC. Translating it yields CASSLGVGTYNEQFF.

This clonotype has a handful of counts. This sequence joins TRBV12-3 or TRBV12-4 and TRBJ2-5; a weak D match, TRBD1 (8 bases). The DNA end is a closer match to TRBJ2-7, so the J assignment may be wrong. CDR3 size: 14 residues. The CDR3 sequence: CASSHRGGTYEQYF. In DNA form, the CDR3 reads TGTGCCAGCAGCCACAGGGGGGGAACCTACGAGCAGTACTTC.

In nucleotides, the CDR3 is TGTGCCAGCAGCCCCGGGACAAATCAGCCCCAGCATTTT. Protein sequence: CASSPGTNQPQHF. The rearrangement uses TRBV6-5 and TRBJ1-5; D perhaps matches TRBD1 (6 bases). The V gene's germline CDR1 is MNHEY and CDR2 SVGAGI. The CDR3 extends over 13 amino acids. Trimming cost V 6 bases and J 4 bases, with 10 bases left between them.

This clonotype was seen a few times. This chain joins TRBV28 and TRBJ1-6; the D gene is possibly TRBD1 (5 bases). Trimming took off 6 bases at V and 9 bases at J, with 18 bases between the two ends. This CDR3 has 15 amino acids. CDR1 and CDR2 (germline): MDHEN, SYDVKM. Written as DNA, the CDR3 is TGTGCCAGCAGCACGCCCGGGACTGGGCTTTCACCCCTCCACTTT. This translates into CASSTPGTGLSPLHF.

Written as DNA, the CDR3 is TGTGCCAGCAGCCCCCAGGCGGTGAGCTCCTACAATGAGCAGTTCTTC. Its translation is CASSPQAVSSYNEQFF. V usage is TRBV4-2 and J usage is TRBJ2-1; no reliable D call. Deletions cut 4 bases from V and 0 bases from J, with 13 bases between. CDR1 and CDR2 from the germline V gene are LGHNA and YNFKEQ. CDR3 size: 16 residues.

The chain joins TRBV7-9 to TRBJ1-1; D gene uncertain. The CDR3 extends over 14 amino acids. The V end lost 2 bases, the J end lost 7 bases, and 14 bases lay between the germline ends. Germline assignment: CDR1 SEHNR and CDR2 FQNEAQ (reference sequence). CDR3 DNA: TGTGCCAGCAGCTTAATGAGCCAGGCCCTTGAAGCTTTCTTT. Translated, it gives CASSLMSQALEAFF.